These T cell receptor beta chains were read from a single sample in a study of T cell repertoires in cytomegalovirus infection. TCRdb ran MiXCR on the reads and lists one entry per CDR3 protein. The repertoire holds almost 550,000 distinct CDR3 sequences, with approximately 17% as singletons. What was sequenced was CD8+ T cells from PBMCs. These TCRs come from a human donor in good health (CMV status not recorded). Some clones in this sample may be carry-over from other donors' samples. The CDR3 runs from the conserved cysteine through the conserved F or W. The order of the fields is J gene, V gene, D gene, CDR3 protein. The D gene is left open where the match is weak.

TRBJ2-7 | TRBV27 | . | CASSAYGGTYEQYF
TRBJ2-7 | TRBV11-2 | TRBD2 | CASSFEAGGPEEQYF
TRBJ2-3 | TRBV7-6 | . | CASSLDQGNADTQYF
TRBJ2-2 | TRBV14 | . | CASSHRGDTGELFF
TRBJ2-2 | TRBV13 | . | CASSRTGIANTGELFF
TRBJ2-7 | TRBV7-9 | TRBD2 | CASSPPLAGVSYEQYF
TRBJ2-7 | TRBV19 | . | CASSMGHSSYEQYF
TRBJ2-3 | TRBV27 | TRBD1 | CASSGGQGLDTQYF
TRBJ1-5 | TRBV20-1 | . | CSARDYTNPSGIQPQHF
TRBJ2-7 | TRBV24-1 | . | CATRRGFSYEQYF
TRBJ1-4 | TRBV28 | TRBD1 | CASSPGTGAFTNEKLFF
TRBJ2-3 | TRBV7-2 | . | CASSTGLGGTQYF
TRBJ1-2 | TRBV7-8 | . | CASSLEGRANYGYTF
TRBJ1-2 | TRBV5-6 | . | CASSLRWQSLLVAF
TRBJ2-2 | TRBV3-1 | TRBD1 | CASSHPRKGGDTGELFF
TRBJ2-7 | TRBV19 | TRBD1 | CASKVDRGSYEQYF
TRBJ2-2 | TRBV9 | . | CASSYGTPGHPTGELFF
TRBJ2-1 | TRBV7-9 | TRBD1 | CASSSTGQGNEQFF
TRBJ2-5 | TRBV24-1 | TRBD1 | CATSSGTGEETQYF
TRBJ2-1 | TRBV28 | . | CASSTLRGNEQFF
TRBJ1-5 | TRBV7-8 | TRBD1 | CASSSRDSGSNQPQHF
TRBJ2-3 | TRBV7-6 | TRBD1 | CASSVLQGEYTDTQYF
TRBJ2-3 | TRBV6-6 | TRBD1 | CASNSGRGHRNGRTDTQYF
TRBJ1-2 | TRBV12-3/TRBV12-4 | TRBD1 | CASSLRQGYGYTF
TRBJ2-1 | TRBV29-1 | . | CSVRGERKSSYNEQFF
TRBJ2-1 | TRBV19 | . | CASSYGSITYNEQFF
TRBJ2-7 | TRBV2 | TRBD1 | CASITRQGPLEQYF
TRBJ2-7 | TRBV6-1 | TRBD1 | CASTPTRDSSYEQYF
TRBJ2-7 | TRBV5-6 | . | CASSEGQPSYEQYF
TRBJ2-2 | TRBV7-8 | . | CASSSLGGGTGELFF